The entry below gives a single T cell receptor beta chain sequence along with its context. Measured with immunoSEQ multiplex PCR; TCRdb has only the in-frame clones, and not every one. The sample records some 98,000 clones, approximately 84% being singletons. This sample was taken from a study of control samples from healthy donors and cancer patients. V lost 2 bases and J 0 bases, leaving 17 bases between the germline ends. Germline V lookup: CDR1 MNHEY, CDR2 SVGEGT. This CDR3 has 18 residues. Input material: PBMCs. This TCR was sampled from a man in his 70s with lung cancer. The chain carries TRBV6-2 or TRBV6-3 and TRBJ2-4; D is uncertain. The CDR3 reads CASSYAMVAPRAKNIQYF. The CDR3 DNA reads TGTGCCAGCAGTTACGCGATGGTTGCCCCTCGAGCCAAAAACATTCAGTACTTC.